This T cell receptor beta chain comes out of a study of patients and donors after allogeneic stem cell transplantation. TCRdb re-called the RT-PCR reads with MiXCR, one entry per CDR3 protein. The table includes about 230,000 distinct CDR3 sequences, approximately 14% detected once. The CDR3 totals 15 residues. Unmatched junction bases numbered 11, after V lost 6 bases and J lost 6 bases. The sample taken for sequencing was blood, either unsorted or a sorted T cell fraction (not recorded which). This rearrangement joins TRBV12-3 or TRBV12-4 to TRBJ1-5, with 7 bases fitting TRBD1. This TCR came from a human donor who was either an allogeneic HSCT recipient or a stem cell or donor lymphocyte infusion donor (not recorded which). It is not recorded whose cells these are; they may come from a transplant donor. The CDR3 protein is CASSTQTGLGQPQHF. The CDR3 coding sequence is TGTGCCAGCAGCACCCAGACAGGGCTGGGTCAGCCCCAGCATTTT.